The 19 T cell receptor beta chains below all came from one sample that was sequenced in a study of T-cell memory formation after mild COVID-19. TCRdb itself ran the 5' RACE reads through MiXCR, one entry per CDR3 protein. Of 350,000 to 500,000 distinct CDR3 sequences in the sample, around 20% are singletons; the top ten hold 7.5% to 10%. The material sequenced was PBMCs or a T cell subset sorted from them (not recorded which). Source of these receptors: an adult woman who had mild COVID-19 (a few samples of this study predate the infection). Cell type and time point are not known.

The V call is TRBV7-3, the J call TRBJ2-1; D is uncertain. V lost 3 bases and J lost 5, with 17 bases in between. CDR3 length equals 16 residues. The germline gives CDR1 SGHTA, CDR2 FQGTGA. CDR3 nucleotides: TGTGCCAGCAGCTTGGGCCCCGCTCGACCCCACAATGAGCAGTTCTTC. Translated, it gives CASSLGPARPHNEQFF. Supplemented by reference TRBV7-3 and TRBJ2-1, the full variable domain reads GAGVSQTPSNKVTEKGKYVELRCDPISGHTALYWYRQSLGQGPEFLIYFQGTGAADDSGLPNDRFFAVRPEGSVSTLKIQRTERGDSAVYLCASSLGPARPHNEQFFGPGTRLTVL.

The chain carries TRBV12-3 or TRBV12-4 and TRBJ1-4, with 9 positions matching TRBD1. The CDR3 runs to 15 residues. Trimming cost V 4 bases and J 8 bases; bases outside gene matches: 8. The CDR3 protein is CASSSPRTGEEKLFF. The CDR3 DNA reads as TGTGCCAGCAGTTCACCCAGGACAGGGGAGGAAAAACTGTTTTTT.

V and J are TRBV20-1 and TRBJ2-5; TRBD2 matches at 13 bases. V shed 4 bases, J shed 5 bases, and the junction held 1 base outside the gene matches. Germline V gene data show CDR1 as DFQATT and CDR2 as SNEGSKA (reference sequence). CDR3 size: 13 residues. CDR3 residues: CSATTSGRETQYF. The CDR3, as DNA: TGCAGTGCTACGACTAGCGGGAGGGAGACCCAGTACTTC.

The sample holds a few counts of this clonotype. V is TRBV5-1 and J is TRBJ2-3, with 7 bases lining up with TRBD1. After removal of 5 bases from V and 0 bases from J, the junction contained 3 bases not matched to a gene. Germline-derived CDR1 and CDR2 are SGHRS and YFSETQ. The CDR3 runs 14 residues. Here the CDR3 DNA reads TGCGCCAGCAGGTCGGGACAGAGCACAGATACGCAGTATTTT. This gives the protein CASRSGQSTDTQYF.

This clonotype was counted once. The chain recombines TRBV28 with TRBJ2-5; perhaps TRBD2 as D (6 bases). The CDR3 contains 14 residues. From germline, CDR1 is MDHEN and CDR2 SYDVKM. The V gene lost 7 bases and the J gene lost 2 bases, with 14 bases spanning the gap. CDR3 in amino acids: CASKNSGRQETQYF. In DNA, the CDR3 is TGTGCCAGCAAAAATAGCGGAAGACAAGAGACCCAGTACTTC.

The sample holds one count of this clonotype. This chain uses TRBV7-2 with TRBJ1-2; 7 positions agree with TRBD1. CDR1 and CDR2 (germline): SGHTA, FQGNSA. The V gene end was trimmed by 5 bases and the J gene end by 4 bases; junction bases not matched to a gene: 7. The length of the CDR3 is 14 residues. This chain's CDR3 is CASSQTGRAYGYTF. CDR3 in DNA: TGTGCCAGCAGCCAGACAGGGCGCGCCTATGGCTACACCTTC.

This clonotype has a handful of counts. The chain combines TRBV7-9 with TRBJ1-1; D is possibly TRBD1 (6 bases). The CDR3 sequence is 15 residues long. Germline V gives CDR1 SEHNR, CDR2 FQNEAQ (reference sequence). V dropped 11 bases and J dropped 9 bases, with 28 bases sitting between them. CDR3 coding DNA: TGTGCCGGGGAGGGGGGGCGCGTGAAAAATTCGAAAGCTTTCTTT. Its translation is CAGEGGRVKNSKAFF.

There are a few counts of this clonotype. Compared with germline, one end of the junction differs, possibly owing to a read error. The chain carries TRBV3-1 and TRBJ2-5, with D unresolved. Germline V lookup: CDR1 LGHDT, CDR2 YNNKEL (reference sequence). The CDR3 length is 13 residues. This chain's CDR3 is CASRQDWQETQYF. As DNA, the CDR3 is TGTGCCAGCCGCCAAGATTGGCAAGAGACCCAGTACTTC.

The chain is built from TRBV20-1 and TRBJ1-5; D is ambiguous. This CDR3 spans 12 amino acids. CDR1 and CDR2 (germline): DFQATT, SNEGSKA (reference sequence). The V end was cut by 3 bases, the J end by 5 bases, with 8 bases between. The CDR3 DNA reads TGCAGTGCTAGTTCGGAATATCAGCCCCAGCATTTT. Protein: CSASSEYQPQHF.

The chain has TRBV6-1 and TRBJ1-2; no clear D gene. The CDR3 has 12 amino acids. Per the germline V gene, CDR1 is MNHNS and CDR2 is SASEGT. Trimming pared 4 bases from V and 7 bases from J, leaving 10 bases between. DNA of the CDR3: TGTGCCAGCAGTGGGACCAGCGTTGGCTACACCTTC. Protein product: CASSGTSVGYTF.

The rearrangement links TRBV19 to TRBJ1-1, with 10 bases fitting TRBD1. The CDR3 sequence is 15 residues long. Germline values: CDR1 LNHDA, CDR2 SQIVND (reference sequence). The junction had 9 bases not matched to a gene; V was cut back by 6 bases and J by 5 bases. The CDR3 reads CASSIFRDRGTEAFF. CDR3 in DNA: TGTGCCAGTAGCATCTTCCGGGACAGGGGTACTGAAGCTTTCTTT. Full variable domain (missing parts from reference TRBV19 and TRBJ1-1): DGGITQSPKYLFRKEGQNVTLSCEQNLNHDAMYWYRQDPGQGLRLIYYSQIVNDFQKGDIAEGYSVSREKKESFPLTVTSAQKNPTAFYLCASSIFRDRGTEAFFGQGTRLTVV.

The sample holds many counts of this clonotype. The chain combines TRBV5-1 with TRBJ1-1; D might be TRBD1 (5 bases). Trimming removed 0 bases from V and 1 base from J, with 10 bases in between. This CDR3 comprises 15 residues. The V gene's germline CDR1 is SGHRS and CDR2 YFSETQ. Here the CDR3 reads CASSLGSQGNTEAFF. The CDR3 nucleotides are TGCGCCAGCAGCTTGGGATCTCAGGGGAACACTGAAGCTTTCTTT.

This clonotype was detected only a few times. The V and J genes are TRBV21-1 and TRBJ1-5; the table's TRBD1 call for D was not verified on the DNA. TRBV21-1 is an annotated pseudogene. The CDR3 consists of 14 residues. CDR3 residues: CANAYRQCNQPQHF. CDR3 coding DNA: TGTGCCAACGCTTATAGACAGTGCAATCAGCCCCAGCATTTT.

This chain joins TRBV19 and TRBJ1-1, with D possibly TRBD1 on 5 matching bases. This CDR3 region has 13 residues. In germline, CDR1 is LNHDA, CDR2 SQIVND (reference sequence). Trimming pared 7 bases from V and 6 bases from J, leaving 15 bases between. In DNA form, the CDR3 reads TGTGCCAGTATAAACCTGGGGGTCCCTGAAGCTTTCTTT. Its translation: CASINLGVPEAFF.

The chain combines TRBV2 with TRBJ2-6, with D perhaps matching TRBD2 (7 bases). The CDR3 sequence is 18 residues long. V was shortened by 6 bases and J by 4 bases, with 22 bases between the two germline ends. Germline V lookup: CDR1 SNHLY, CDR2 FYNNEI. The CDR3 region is CASRGIRGRALGANVLTF. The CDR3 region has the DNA TGTGCCAGCAGGGGGATTAGGGGGAGGGCCCTCGGGGCCAACGTCCTGACTTTC.

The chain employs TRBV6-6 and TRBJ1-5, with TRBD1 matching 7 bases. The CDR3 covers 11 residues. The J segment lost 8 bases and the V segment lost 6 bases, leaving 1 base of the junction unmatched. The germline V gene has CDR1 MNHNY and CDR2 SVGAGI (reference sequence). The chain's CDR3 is CASRTGEPQHF. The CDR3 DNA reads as TGTGCCAGCAGAACAGGGGAGCCCCAGCATTTT.

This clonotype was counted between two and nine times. The CDR3 coding sequence is TGTGCCAGCACCCTCGCCGGGGGACAATATGGCTACACCTTC. Amino acid sequence: CASTLAGGQYGYTF. The chain has TRBV12-3 or TRBV12-4 and TRBJ1-2, with D possibly being TRBD1 (6 bases). The CDR3 extends over 14 amino acids. Trimming removed 7 bases from V and 5 bases from J, with 17 bases in between.

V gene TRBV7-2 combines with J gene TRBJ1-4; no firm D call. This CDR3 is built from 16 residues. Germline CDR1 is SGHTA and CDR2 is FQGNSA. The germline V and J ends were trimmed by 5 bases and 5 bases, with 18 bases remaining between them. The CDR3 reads CASSTPPGVVNEKLFF. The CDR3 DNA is TGTGCCAGCAGCACTCCGCCGGGAGTGGTAAATGAAAAACTGTTTTTT. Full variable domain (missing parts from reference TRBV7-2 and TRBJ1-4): GAGVSQSPSNKVTEKGKDVELRCDPISGHTALYWYRQSLGQGLEFLIYFQGNSAPDKSGLPSDRFSAERTGGSVSTLTIQRTQQEDSAVYLCASSTPPGVVNEKLFFGSGTQLSVL.

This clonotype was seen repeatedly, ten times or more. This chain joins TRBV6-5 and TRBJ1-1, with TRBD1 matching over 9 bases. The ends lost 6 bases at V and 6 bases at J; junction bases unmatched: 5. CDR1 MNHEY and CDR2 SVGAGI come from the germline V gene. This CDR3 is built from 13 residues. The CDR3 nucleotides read TGTGCCAGCAGATACGACAGGGGGTCTGAAGCTTTCTTT. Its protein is CASRYDRGSEAFF.